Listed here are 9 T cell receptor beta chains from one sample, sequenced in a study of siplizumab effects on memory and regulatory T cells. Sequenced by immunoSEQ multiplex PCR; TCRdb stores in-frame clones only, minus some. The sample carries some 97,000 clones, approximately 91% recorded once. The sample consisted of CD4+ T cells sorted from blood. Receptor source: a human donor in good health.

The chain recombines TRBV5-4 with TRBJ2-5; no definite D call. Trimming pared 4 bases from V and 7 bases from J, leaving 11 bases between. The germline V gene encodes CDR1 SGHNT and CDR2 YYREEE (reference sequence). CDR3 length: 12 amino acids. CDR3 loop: CASSRDGSTQYF. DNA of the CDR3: TGTGCCAGCAGCCGCGATGGGTCGACCCAGTACTTC.

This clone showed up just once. The CDR3 is CASARPQETQYF. In DNA, the CDR3 is TGTGCCAGCGCCCGGCCCCAAGAGACCCAGTACTTC. V is TRBV25-1 and J is TRBJ2-5; unclear D gene. V was clipped by 8 bases and J by 1 base, with 8 bases between them. The CDR3 is made up of 12 amino acids. CDR1 and CDR2 (germline): MGHDK, SYGVNS.

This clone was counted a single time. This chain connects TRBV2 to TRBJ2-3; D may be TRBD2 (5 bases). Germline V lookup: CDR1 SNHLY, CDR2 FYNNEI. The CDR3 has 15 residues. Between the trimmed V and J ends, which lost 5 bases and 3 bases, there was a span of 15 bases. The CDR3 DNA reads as TGTGCCAGCAGTCCGCCGGGATCAAGAACAGATACGCAGTATTTT. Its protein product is CASSPPGSRTDTQYF.

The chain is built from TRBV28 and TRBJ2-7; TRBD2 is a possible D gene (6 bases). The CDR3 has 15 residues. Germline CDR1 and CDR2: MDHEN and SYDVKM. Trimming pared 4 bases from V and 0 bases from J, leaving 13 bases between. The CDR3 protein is CASSSSGTGSYEQYF. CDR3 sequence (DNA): TGTGCCAGCAGTTCATCCGGGACTGGCTCCTACGAGCAGTACTTC.

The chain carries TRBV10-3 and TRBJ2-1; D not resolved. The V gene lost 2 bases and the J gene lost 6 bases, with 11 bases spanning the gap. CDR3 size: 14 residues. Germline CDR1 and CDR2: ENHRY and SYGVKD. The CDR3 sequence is CAISESTKGNEQFF. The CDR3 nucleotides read TGTGCCATCAGTGAGAGCACCAAGGGCAATGAGCAGTTCTTC.

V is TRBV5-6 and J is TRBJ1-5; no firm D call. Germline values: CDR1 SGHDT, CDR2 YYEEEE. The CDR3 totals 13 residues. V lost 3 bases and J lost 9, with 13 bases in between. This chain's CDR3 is CASSSDPFTPQHF. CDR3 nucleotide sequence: TGTGCCAGCAGCTCGGACCCGTTCACGCCCCAGCATTTT. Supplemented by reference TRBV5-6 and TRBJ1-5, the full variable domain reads DAGVTQSPTHLIKTRGQQVTLRCSPKSGHDTVSWYQQALGQGPQFIFQYYEEEERQRGNFPDRFSGHQFPNYSSELNVNALLLGDSALYLCASSSDPFTPQHFGDGTRLSIL.

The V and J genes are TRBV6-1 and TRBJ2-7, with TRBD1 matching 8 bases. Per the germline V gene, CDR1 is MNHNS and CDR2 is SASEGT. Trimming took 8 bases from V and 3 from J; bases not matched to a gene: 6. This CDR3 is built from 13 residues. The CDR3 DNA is TGTGCCAGCTCAGACAGGGGTCTCTACGAGCAGTACTTC. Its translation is CASSDRGLYEQYF.

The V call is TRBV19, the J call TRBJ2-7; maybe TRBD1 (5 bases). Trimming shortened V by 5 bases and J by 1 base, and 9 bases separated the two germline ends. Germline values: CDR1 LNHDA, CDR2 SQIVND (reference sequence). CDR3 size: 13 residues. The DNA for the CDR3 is TGTGCCAGTAGTGGCCAGGGATCCTACGAGCAGTACTTC. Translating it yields CASSGQGSYEQYF.

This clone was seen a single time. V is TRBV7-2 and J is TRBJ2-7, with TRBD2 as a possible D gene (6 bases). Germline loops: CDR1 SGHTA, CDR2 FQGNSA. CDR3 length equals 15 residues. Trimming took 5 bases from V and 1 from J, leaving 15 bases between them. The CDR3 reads CASSPAGGGSYEQYF. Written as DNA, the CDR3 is TGTGCCAGCAGCCCAGCGGGTGGGGGATCCTACGAGCAGTACTTC.